Listed here are 28 T cell receptor beta chains from one sample, sequenced in a study of memory CD4+ T cells and cytomegalovirus serostatus. The sort gate was single viable CD3+CD4+CD8-CD45RO+ cells for memory CD4+ T cells. Sequencing was performed with immunoSEQ multiplex PCR; in TCRdb, only in-frame clones are kept and a portion is missing. Of under 55,000 clones listed, about three quarters were seen once; the top ten hold around 1.5%. Sequencing input: memory CD4+ T cells from blood. The receptors were gathered from an adult in good health and CMV-seropositive.

About this clone itself: The junction departs from the called germline gene at one end, perhaps through a read error. The J gene is TRBJ1-3, the V gene TRBV6-5; weak D call: TRBD1 (6 bases). The germline V gene encodes CDR1 MNHEY and CDR2 SVGAGI. CDR3 length: 16 amino acids. The CDR3 loop is CAGSYSRTVKGNTIYF. The CDR3 nucleotides are TGTGCCGGCAGTTACTCACGGACAGTTAAGGGAAACACCATATATTTT.

This chain joins TRBV11-2 and TRBJ2-7; TRBD2 matches at 7 bases. CDR1 is SGHAT and CDR2 is FQNNGV in the germline V gene. Germline trimming cut 1 base from V and 3 bases from J; bases unmatched to any gene: 0. The CDR3 covers 13 residues. The CDR3 coding sequence is TGTGCCAGCAGCTTAGGGACTAGCTACGAGCAGTACTTC. Amino acids: CASSLGTSYEQYF.

The V gene is TRBV10-3, the J gene TRBJ1-4, with unresolved D. The CDR3 spans 13 residues. V lost 7 bases and J lost 0, with 6 bases in between. Germline V gene lookup returns CDR1 ENHRY and CDR2 SYGVKD. The CDR3 is CAIKAATNEKLFF. The CDR3 DNA sequence: TGTGCCATCAAGGCAGCAACTAATGAAAAACTGTTTTTT.

CDR3 region: CASSLYGGAGGYTF. Written as DNA, the CDR3 is TGTGCCAGCAGCTTGTACGGGGGCGCGGGCGGCTACACCTTC. The rearrangement links TRBV5-4 to TRBJ1-2; a weak D match, TRBD1 (6 bases). V dropped 1 base and J dropped 8 bases, with 15 bases sitting between them. CDR1 SGHNT and CDR2 YYREEE come from the germline V gene (reference sequence). The CDR3 contains 14 residues.

The rearrangement joins TRBV4-2 to TRBJ2-5; 7 positions match TRBD2. Germline trimming cut 0 bases from V and 6 bases from J; bases unmatched to any gene: 7. In germline, CDR1 is LGHNA, CDR2 YNFKEQ. This CDR3 spans 15 amino acids. The CDR3 spells CASSQEGGSGQTQYF. DNA of the CDR3: TGTGCCAGCAGCCAAGAGGGCGGGAGCGGACAGACCCAGTACTTC.

The J gene is TRBJ2-3, the V gene TRBV7-3; 15 bases align to TRBD2. V lost 5 bases, J lost 9 bases, and 3 bases stayed unmatched. This CDR3 is built from 14 residues. Per the germline V gene, CDR1 is SGHTA and CDR2 is FQGTGA. CDR3 nucleotide sequence: TGTGCCAGCAGCCCCGGGACTAGCGGGGGGACGCAGTATTTT. This translates into CASSPGTSGGTQYF.

This chain uses TRBV7-3 with TRBJ1-6; D ambiguous. Trimming took 2 bases from V and 12 from J, leaving 11 bases between them. Germline V gene lookup returns CDR1 SGHTA and CDR2 FQGTGA. This CDR3 region has 13 residues. CDR3 bases: TGTGCCAGCAGCTTAGCTAGCAAGGGACCCCTCCACTTT. This codes for CASSLASKGPLHF.

This clone was detected only a few times. The rearrangement links TRBV27 to TRBJ1-2; D is possibly TRBD1 (5 bases). Trimming stripped 6 bases from V and 0 bases from J, with 11 bases between. This CDR3 has 14 amino acids. CDR1 and CDR2 from the germline V gene are MNHEY and SMNVEV (reference sequence). The CDR3 region has the DNA TGTGCCAGCAGCGCCGGGGCCGCTAACTATGGCTACACCTTC. Amino acids: CASSAGAANYGYTF.

V and J are TRBV7-9 and TRBJ1-6, with D maybe TRBD1 (6 bases). Between the trimmed V and J ends, which lost 5 bases and 0 bases, there was a span of 20 bases. CDR1 SEHNR and CDR2 FQNEAQ come from the germline V gene (reference sequence). This CDR3 is built from 19 residues. The CDR3 reads CASSRTTGTTLSYNSPLHF. In DNA, the CDR3 is TGTGCCAGCAGCCGAACAACAGGGACGACTCTCTCCTATAATTCACCCCTCCACTTT. The full variable domain, completed using reference TRBV7-9 and TRBJ1-6, is DTGVSQNPRHKITKRGQNVTFRCDPISEHNRLYWYRQTLGQGPEFLTYFQNEAQLEKSRLLSDRFSAERPKGSFSTLEIQRTEQGDSAMYLCASSRTTGTTLSYNSPLHFGNGTRLTVT.

The chain links TRBV6-1 to TRBJ2-5; TRBD1 matches at 7 bases. The CDR3 consists of 14 residues. The V and J ends lost 6 bases and 5 bases, in that order; junction bases with no gene match: 9. The germline gives CDR1 MNHNS, CDR2 SASEGT. CDR3 protein: CASRGQLSLETQYF. CDR3 nucleotide sequence: TGTGCCAGCAGGGGACAGTTAAGTTTGGAGACCCAGTACTTC.

This rearrangement joins TRBV2 to TRBJ1-1, with TRBD1 identical over 9 bases. The V segment lost 6 bases and the J segment 0 bases; nucleotides outside the gene matches: 2. Germline CDR1 and CDR2: SNHLY and FYNNEI. This CDR3 contains 14 residues. This CDR3 is CASRTGGLNTEAFF. DNA of the CDR3: TGTGCCAGCAGGACAGGGGGACTGAACACTGAAGCTTTCTTT.

J is TRBJ1-6 and V is TRBV7-3; 7 bases fit TRBD1. Germline V gives CDR1 SGHTA, CDR2 FQGTGA. This CDR3 is 16 amino acids long. The ends lost 3 bases at V and 7 bases at J; junction bases unmatched: 9. DNA of the CDR3: TGTGCCAGCAGCTTCTTGGGCAGGGGGGCAAATTCACCCCTCCACTTT. The encoded protein is CASSFLGRGANSPLHF.

The chain links TRBV20-1 to TRBJ2-7; unclear D gene. V was trimmed by 5 bases and J by 3 bases, leaving 8 bases between them. Looked up from germline, CDR1 is DFQATT and CDR2 is SNEGSKA (reference sequence). The CDR3 contains 11 residues. The DNA for the CDR3 is TGCAGTGCTCAGAGCTTCTACGAGCAGTACTTC. This sequence encodes CSAQSFYEQYF.

This chain joins TRBV2 and TRBJ1-6; D gene unclear. The CDR3 extends over 16 amino acids. Trimming removed 3 bases at V and 9 bases at J, with 18 bases between. CDR1 is SNHLY and CDR2 is FYNNEI in the germline V gene. This CDR3 is CASSDVETSIRSPLHF. CDR3 sequence (DNA): TGTGCCAGCAGTGACGTGGAGACATCTATCCGTTCACCCCTCCACTTT.

This chain uses TRBV30 with TRBJ1-3; perhaps TRBD1 as D (5 bases). This CDR3 contains 12 residues. V dropped 2 bases and J dropped 4 bases, with 6 bases sitting between them. The germline V gene has CDR1 GTSNPN and CDR2 SVGIG (reference sequence). CDR3 sequence reads: CAWSRTGNTIYF. CDR3 nucleotide sequence: TGTGCCTGGAGTCGGACAGGAAACACCATATATTTT.

The J gene is TRBJ2-1, the V gene TRBV5-1; 8 positions agree with TRBD2. The CDR3 runs 15 residues. Germline CDR1 reads SGHRS; CDR2 reads YFSETQ. Germline trimming cut 2 bases from V and 9 bases from J; bases unmatched to any gene: 10. CDR3 nucleotide sequence: TGCGCCAGCAGCTTAGCGGGAGCATTCGGGGGTGAGCAGTTCTTC. The encoded protein is CASSLAGAFGGEQFF.

The rearrangement links TRBV10-3 to TRBJ2-5; TRBD1 agrees at 7 bases. The ends lost 3 bases at V and 2 bases at J; junction bases unmatched: 6. From germline, CDR1 is ENHRY and CDR2 SYGVKD. The CDR3 has 15 residues. The CDR3 bases are TGTGCCATCAGTGATGGGGACAGAATACAAGAGACCCAGTACTTC. This translates into CAISDGDRIQETQYF.

This chain uses TRBV2 with TRBJ2-1; 8 nucleotides line up with TRBD1. With 7 bases clipped from V and 0 bases from J, the junction kept 8 bases outside the gene matches. Germline V gene sequence: CDR1 SNHLY, CDR2 FYNNEI. The CDR3 covers 16 residues. The CDR3: CASKGQGTYSYNEQFF. The CDR3 DNA reads as TGTGCCAGCAAAGGACAGGGAACCTACTCCTACAATGAGCAGTTCTTC. Full variable domain (outside the CDR3, taken from reference TRBV2 and TRBJ2-1): EPEVTQTPSHQVTQMGQEVILRCVPISNHLYFYWYRQILGQKVEFLVSFYNNEISEKSEIFDDQFSVERPDGSNFTLKIRSTKLEDSAMYFCASKGQGTYSYNEQFFGPGTRLTVL.

The chain links TRBV30 to TRBJ2-1, with D unclear. This CDR3 is 16 amino acids long. From germline, CDR1 is GTSNPN and CDR2 SVGIG (reference sequence). The V end was cut by 3 bases, the J end by 3 bases, with 18 bases between. CDR3 residues: CAWRETQPSLYNEQFF. DNA for the CDR3: TGTGCCTGGAGGGAGACCCAACCCAGCCTCTACAATGAGCAGTTCTTC.

V gene TRBV5-4 combines with J gene TRBJ2-3; D unresolved. The CDR3 is 15 amino acids. V was clipped by 3 bases and J by 2 bases, with 13 bases between them. CDR1 and CDR2 (germline): SGHNT, YYREEE (reference sequence). CDR3 DNA sequence: TGTGCCAGCAGCTCGTTCGGGCGTGCCACAGATACGCAGTATTTT. Encoded protein: CASSSFGRATDTQYF.

V and J are TRBV5-1 and TRBJ2-1; TRBD1 might be the D (5 bases). Germline loops: CDR1 SGHRS, CDR2 YFSETQ. Deletions cut 0 bases from V and 3 bases from J, with 16 bases between. The CDR3 consists of 17 residues. CDR3 in amino acids: CASSLASTARFYNEQFF. The CDR3 coding sequence is TGCGCCAGCAGCTTGGCGTCGACAGCCAGATTCTACAATGAGCAGTTCTTC.

This clone was observed once. The chain has TRBV28 and TRBJ2-7, with D perhaps assigned TRBD1 or TRBD2 (5 bases each). CDR1 is MDHEN, CDR2 SYDVKM, per germline. V dropped 3 bases and J dropped 2 bases, with 17 bases sitting between them. There are 16 residues in the CDR3. In DNA, the CDR3 is TGTGCCAGCAGTTTTGGAGGCAGGGTTAAGACCTACGAGCAGTACTTC. This sequence encodes CASSFGGRVKTYEQYF.

This clone was detected only once. The CDR3 DNA reads as TGTGCCAGCAGCCCCTCCCTAGGGAGCTCCTACAATGAGCAGTTCTTC. It encodes CASSPSLGSSYNEQFF. V and J are TRBV7-2 and TRBJ2-1; D may be TRBD2 (5 bases). The germline CDR1 and CDR2 sequences are SGHTA and FQGNSA. The CDR3 has 16 amino acids. The V end lost 5 bases, the J end lost 0 bases, and 14 bases lay between the germline ends. Full variable domain (outside the CDR3, taken from reference TRBV7-2 and TRBJ2-1): GAGVSQSPSNKVTEKGKDVELRCDPISGHTALYWYRQSLGQGLEFLIYFQGNSAPDKSGLPSDRFSAERTGGSVSTLTIQRTQQEDSAVYLCASSPSLGSSYNEQFFGPGTRLTVL.

This clone has just one count. CDR3 region: CASTVGGKSYNEQFF. The CDR3 nucleotides read TGTGCCAGCACAGTAGGCGGGAAAAGTTACAATGAGCAGTTCTTC. J is TRBJ2-1 and V is TRBV6-6, with D possibly TRBD2 on 6 matching bases. Trimming took 7 bases from V and 4 from J, leaving 17 bases between them. Germline V gene lookup returns CDR1 MNHNY and CDR2 SVGAGI (reference sequence). This CDR3 comprises 15 residues.

The V and J genes are TRBV6-5 and TRBJ1-6; the match to TRBD1 covers 9 bases. This CDR3 has 15 amino acids. J lost 9 bases, V lost 5 bases, and 8 bases had no gene match. The V gene's germline CDR1 is MNHEY and CDR2 SVGAGI. CDR3 residues: CASSPDGTGSSPLHF. CDR3 DNA sequence: TGTGCCAGCAGTCCAGACGGGACAGGGAGTTCACCCCTCCACTTT.

This clone was recorded a few times. The V gene is TRBV6-1, the J gene TRBJ1-2, with TRBD1 matching 9 bases. The CDR3 is made up of 13 amino acids. Germline V lookup: CDR1 MNHNS, CDR2 SASEGT. The V segment lost 5 bases and the J segment 8 bases; nucleotides outside the gene matches: 6. CDR3 amino acids: CASSRDREGGYTF. As DNA, the CDR3 is TGTGCCAGCAGTCGGGACAGGGAAGGAGGCTACACCTTC.

The chain has TRBV7-2 and TRBJ2-3; D gene uncertain. There are 14 residues in the CDR3. V lost 0 bases and J lost 4, with 8 bases in between. Germline lookup yields CDR1 SGHTA and CDR2 FQGNSA. CDR3: CASSLALRPDTQYF. The CDR3 DNA reads TGTGCCAGCAGCTTAGCGCTCAGACCAGATACGCAGTATTTT.

This clone was seen once. V and J are TRBV5-1 and TRBJ2-3; unclear D gene. The germline V gene has CDR1 SGHRS and CDR2 YFSETQ. There are 15 residues in the CDR3. V shed 4 bases and J shed 0 bases, with 12 bases lying between them. The CDR3 nucleotides are TGCGCCAGCAGCCTCCCGGCTCCTAGCACAGATACGCAGTATTTT. Translating gives CASSLPAPSTDTQYF.